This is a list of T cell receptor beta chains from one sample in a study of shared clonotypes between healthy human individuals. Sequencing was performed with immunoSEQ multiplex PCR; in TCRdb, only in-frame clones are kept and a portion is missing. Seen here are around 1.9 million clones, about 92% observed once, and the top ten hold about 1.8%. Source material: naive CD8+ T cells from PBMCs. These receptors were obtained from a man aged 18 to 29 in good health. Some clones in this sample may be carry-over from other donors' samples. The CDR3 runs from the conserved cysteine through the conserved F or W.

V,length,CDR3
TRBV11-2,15,CASSFGWRDSYEQYF
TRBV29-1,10,CSVPDIGYTF
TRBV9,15,CASSASGGPGYEQYF
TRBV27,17,CASRPLPGQGNTGELFF
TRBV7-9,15,CASSLEIVGTDTQYF
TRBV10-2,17,CASSESAGEITTDTQYF
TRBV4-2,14,CASSRKTGAYEQYF
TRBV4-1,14,CASSQPGTGSEQYF
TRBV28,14,CASRPFLQGGGYTF
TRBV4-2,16,CASSQDPSGGSYEQYF
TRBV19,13,CASSPLPGYEQYF
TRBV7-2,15,CASSPLIGLEDTQYF
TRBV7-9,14,CASSPTVIQETQYF
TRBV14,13,CASSQGQYQPQHF
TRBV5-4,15,CASSLPTSGYNEQFF
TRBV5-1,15,CASSPGTGGTYEQFF
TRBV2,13,CASSGTDNQPQHF
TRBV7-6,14,CASSLPDRQETQYF
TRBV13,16,CASSDGTSGRTGELFF
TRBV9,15,CASSVEDRGGNEQFF
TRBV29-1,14,CSGWGLALTDTQYF
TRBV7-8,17,CASSSLGEATNTGELFF
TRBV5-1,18,CASSQQGLGKGYQETQYF
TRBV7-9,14,CASSLVGSYNEQFF
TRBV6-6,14,CASSSNRGTPEAFF
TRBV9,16,CASSATSGRGTGELFF
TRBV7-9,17,CASSPVWEREVARWQFF
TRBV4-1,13,CASSQQRKAEAFF
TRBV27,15,CASGNRTGLSYEQYF
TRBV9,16,CASGTGDPQTNYGYTF
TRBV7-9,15,CASSPMGRSSYEQYF
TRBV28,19,CASSPSRDRGPSRTGELFF
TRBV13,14,CASSFRDLNTEAFF
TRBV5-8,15,CASSLWSLAYNEQFF
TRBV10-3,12,CAIREGDTEAFF
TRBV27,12,CASSLTGFEQFF
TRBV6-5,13,CASSLRGPLEQYF
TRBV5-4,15,CASRRDSSTNEKLFF
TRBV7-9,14,CASSSGRLQETQYF
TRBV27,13,CASSPQGGYEQYF
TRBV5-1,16,CASSYWGGTANEKLFF
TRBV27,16,CASSLLVAGPTDTQYF
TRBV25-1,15,CASSEGIPGFYGYTF
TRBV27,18,CASSLGPPTSGFYNEQFF
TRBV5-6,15,CASSMSPSDGEKLFF
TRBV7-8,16,CASSLVVGDSGNTIYF
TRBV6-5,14,CASSYATGGTEAFF
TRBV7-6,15,CASSSLTGFGNEQFF
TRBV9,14,CASSAAGGTLHYTF
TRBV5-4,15,CASSLKLAGVNEQFF
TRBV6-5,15,CASSSPTGADTEAFF